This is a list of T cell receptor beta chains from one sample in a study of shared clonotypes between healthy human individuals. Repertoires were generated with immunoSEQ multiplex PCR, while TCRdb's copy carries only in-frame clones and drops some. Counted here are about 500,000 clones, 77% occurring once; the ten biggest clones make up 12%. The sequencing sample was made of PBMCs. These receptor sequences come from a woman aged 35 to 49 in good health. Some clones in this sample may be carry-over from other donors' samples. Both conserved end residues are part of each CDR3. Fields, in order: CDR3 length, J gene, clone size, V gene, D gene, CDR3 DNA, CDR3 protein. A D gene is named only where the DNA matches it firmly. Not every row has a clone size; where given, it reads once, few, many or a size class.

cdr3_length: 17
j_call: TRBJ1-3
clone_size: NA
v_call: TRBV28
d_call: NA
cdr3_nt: TGTGCCAGCAGGAAAGGGTATGGGGGCACCACTGGAAACACCATATATTTT
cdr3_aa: CASRKGYGGTTGNTIYF

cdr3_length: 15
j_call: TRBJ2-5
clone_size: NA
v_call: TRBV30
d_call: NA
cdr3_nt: TGTGCCTGGAGCCCCCGCCTGGCGGGATTCGCGACCCAGTACTTC
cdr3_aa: CAWSPRLAGFATQYF

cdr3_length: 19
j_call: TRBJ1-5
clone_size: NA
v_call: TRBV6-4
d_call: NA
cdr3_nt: TGTGCCAGCAGTGACCCCAAAGCTCTGGGACGGAGGTCTGAGGCGCCCCAGCATTTT
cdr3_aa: CASSDPKALGRRSEAPQHF

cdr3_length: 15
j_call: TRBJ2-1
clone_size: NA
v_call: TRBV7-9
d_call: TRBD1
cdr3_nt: TGTGCCAGCAGCTTCCGACAGGGCACCTACAATGAGCAGTTCTTC
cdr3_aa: CASSFRQGTYNEQFF

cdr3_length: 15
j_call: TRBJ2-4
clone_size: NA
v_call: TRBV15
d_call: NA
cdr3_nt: TGTGCCACCAGCAGAGGTCGGGCAGGGACGGACATTCAGTACTTC
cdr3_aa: CATSRGRAGTDIQYF

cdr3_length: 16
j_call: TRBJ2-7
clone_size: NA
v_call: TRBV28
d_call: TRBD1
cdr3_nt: TGTGCCAGCAGTACACACAGGGGGGAGAGCTCCTACGAGCAGTACTTC
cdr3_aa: CASSTHRGESSYEQYF

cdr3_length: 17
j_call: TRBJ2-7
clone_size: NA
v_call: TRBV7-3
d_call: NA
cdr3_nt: TGTGCCAGCAGCTTAACTGGAGGGGGCGGGACGACCTACGAGCAGTACTTC
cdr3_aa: CASSLTGGGGTTYEQYF

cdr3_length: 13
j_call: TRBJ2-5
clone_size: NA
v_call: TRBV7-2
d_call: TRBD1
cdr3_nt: TGTGCCAGCAGCCTCACACTTACAGGGGCCCAGTACTTC
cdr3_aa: CASSLTLTGAQYF

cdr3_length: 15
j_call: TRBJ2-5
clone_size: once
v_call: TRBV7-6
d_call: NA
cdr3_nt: TGTGCCAGCAGCTCTCTAGGGGGGGGTCAAGAGACCCAGTACTTC
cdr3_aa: CASSSLGGGQETQYF

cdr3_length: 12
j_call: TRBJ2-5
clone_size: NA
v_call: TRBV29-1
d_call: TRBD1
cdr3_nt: TGCAGCGGCCGGGACAGCCAAGAGACCCAGTACTTC
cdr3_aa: CSGRDSQETQYF

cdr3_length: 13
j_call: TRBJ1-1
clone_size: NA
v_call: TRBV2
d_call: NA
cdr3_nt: TGTGCCAGCAGGGACGGGCTGGGGACTGAAGCTTTCTTT
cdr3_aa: CASRDGLGTEAFF

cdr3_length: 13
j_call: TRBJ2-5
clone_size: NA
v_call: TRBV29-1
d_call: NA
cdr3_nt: TGCAGCGTTGAAGTTCAGCGGCGAGAGACCCAGTACTTC
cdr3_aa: CSVEVQRRETQYF